The sequence of this TCR beta chain was determined in a study of T cells in Graves' hyperthyroidism and ophthalmopathy. Study summary: Before any treatment, at initial diagnosis, peripheral blood was collected. Findings and caveats of the study: Appearing also in blood were most of the thyroid clonotypes expanded above 0.001.

Germline CDR1 is SGHTA and CDR2 is FQGTGA. The CDR3 consists of 16 residues. V lost 1 base and J lost 0, with 11 bases in between. Each diagnosis was grounded in clinical symptoms, serum thyroxine and TRAb, thyroid ultrasound, and orbital computed tomography. This clonotype was observed a handful of times. Its specificity is not known. The CDR3 regions of TCR beta were amplified from RNA transcripts. Researchers ran a first-round RT-PCR on the TCR CDR3 using the HTBI primer set. TCRdb reanalysed the multiplex PCR reads using MiXCR and keeps one entry per CDR3 protein. The data contain a few hundred thousand distinct CDR3 sequences, 20% to 25% of them seen just once; the ten biggest clones take up under 55%.

The sequencing input was blood. The V and J genes are TRBV7-3 and TRBJ2-3; perhaps TRBD2 as D (5 bases). This TCR derives from a woman aged 65 to 85 with Graves' ophthalmopathy. The CDR3 DNA reads TGTGCCAGCAGCTTAATGGCGGGCGGGAGCACAGATACGCAGTATTTT. Its protein product is CASSLMAGGSTDTQYF.